The 32 T cell receptor beta chains reported below all come from one sample, sequenced in a study of T cells after yellow fever vaccination. TCRdb recomputed calls from the 5' RACE reads with MiXCR, one row per CDR3 protein. The sample consists of some 120,000 distinct CDR3 sequences, approximately 14% of them appearing once. This specimen consisted of CD8+ T cells sorted from PBMCs, obtained 5 days after the yellow fever booster vaccination. The receptors here all came from a man between 18 and 29 years old who received the YFV17D yellow fever vaccine.

The sample holds many counts of this clonotype. This sequence joins TRBV25-1 and TRBJ2-5, with no clear D. The CDR3 extends over 10 amino acids. Between the trimmed V and J ends, which lost 8 bases and 2 bases, there was a span of 3 bases. Germline V gene lookup returns CDR1 MGHDK and CDR2 SYGVNS. The CDR3 sequence: CASGQETQYF. The CDR3 DNA reads TGTGCCAGCGGGCAAGAGACCCAGTACTTC.

The CDR3 region is CASSPFGGSTDTQYF. The CDR3 DNA sequence: TGTGCCAGCAGCCCATTCGGGGGAAGCACAGATACGCAGTATTTT. The chain has TRBV28 and TRBJ2-3; tentative D call: TRBD2 (6 bases). This CDR3 has 15 amino acids. Trimming left V 6 bases short and J 0 bases short, with 13 bases between. The germline gives CDR1 MDHEN, CDR2 SYDVKM.

This clonotype showed up just a few times. This chain joins TRBV5-6 and TRBJ2-7; TRBD1 matches at 8 bases. Germline CDR1 SGHDT, CDR2 YYEEEE. Germline trimming cut 2 bases from V and 2 bases from J; bases unmatched to any gene: 3. This CDR3 is built from 14 residues. The CDR3 bases are TGTGCCAGCAGCTTTACAGGGGGGACCTACGAGCAGTACGTC. Protein: CASSFTGGTYEQYV.

V and J are TRBV13 and TRBJ2-1, with 8 bases lining up with TRBD2. CDR1 and CDR2 from the germline V gene are PRHDT and FYEKMQ (reference sequence). This CDR3 comprises 14 residues. J was trimmed by 6 bases and V by 3 bases; bases with no gene match: 4. This CDR3 reads CASSFSGGFNEQFF. The CDR3 DNA is TGTGCCAGCAGCTTTTCGGGGGGGTTCAATGAGCAGTTCTTC.

This clonotype was detected only a few times. V gene TRBV4-1 combines with J gene TRBJ2-3, with TRBD2 matching 10 bases. The CDR3 runs 15 residues. With V trimmed by 4 bases and J by 5 bases, 6 bases remained unmatched. CDR1 MGHRA and CDR2 YSYEKL come from the germline V gene. The DNA for the CDR3 is TGCGCCAGCAGCCCTACTAGCGGGGTCGGAGATACGCAGTATTTT. Protein product: CASSPTSGVGDTQYF.

This chain links TRBV2 with TRBJ1-1; D unresolved. The CDR3 covers 13 residues. Trimming took 7 bases from V and 2 from J, leaving 11 bases between them. Germline loops: CDR1 SNHLY, CDR2 FYNNEI. The CDR3 bases are TGTGCCAGCACCCCGGCCCCTAACACTGAAGCTTTCTTT. Translation: CASTPAPNTEAFF.

The rearrangement uses TRBV27 and TRBJ2-1; D unresolved. Germline V lookup: CDR1 MNHEY, CDR2 SMNVEV (reference sequence). Trimming stripped 2 bases from V and 5 bases from J, with 7 bases between. CDR3 length: 13 residues. The CDR3 bases are TGTGCCAGCAGTTTAAATGGGGACAATGAGCAGTTCTTC. This encodes CASSLNGDNEQFF.

V and J are TRBV7-9 and TRBJ1-2; no clear D. Between the trimmed V and J ends, which lost 5 bases and 4 bases, there was a span of 14 bases. The CDR3 is 14 residues long. Germline CDR1 reads SEHNR; CDR2 reads FQNEAQ (reference sequence). The chain's CDR3 is CASSLNVDFYGYTF. The CDR3 DNA reads as TGTGCCAGCAGCCTAAACGTAGATTTCTATGGCTACACCTTC. Variable domain in full (rest from reference TRBV7-9 and TRBJ1-2): DTGVSQNPRHKITKRGQNVTFRCDPISEHNRLYWYRQTLGQGPEFLTYFQNEAQLEKSRLLSDRFSAERPKGSFSTLEIQRTEQGDSAMYLCASSLNVDFYGYTFGSGTRLTVV.

This clonotype was seen only a few times. The rearrangement links TRBV7-9 to TRBJ2-3; no clear D. The V gene's germline CDR1 is SEHNR and CDR2 FQNEAQ (reference sequence). V lost 1 base and J lost 2, with 7 bases in between. There are 14 residues in the CDR3. The CDR3, as DNA: TGTGCCAGCAGCTTAGTTTTTATCACAGATACGCAGTATTTT. Its translation: CASSLVFITDTQYF. The variable domain in full, completed from reference TRBV7-9 and TRBJ2-3, reads DTGVSQNPRHKITKRGQNVTFRCDPISEHNRLYWYRQTLGQGPEFLTYFQNEAQLEKSRLLSDRFSAERPKGSFSTLEIQRTEQGDSAMYLCASSLVFITDTQYFGPGTRLTVL.

The rearrangement uses TRBV4-1 and TRBJ1-3; D is unresolved. Germline assignment: CDR1 MGHRA and CDR2 YSYEKL. The CDR3 consists of 13 residues. V was trimmed by 1 base and J by 5 bases, leaving 6 bases between them. The CDR3 nucleotides are TGCGCCAGCAGCCAAGCTAATCGAAACACCATATATTTT. Translating it yields CASSQANRNTIYF.

The chain combines TRBV12-3 or TRBV12-4 with TRBJ1-5; D is ambiguous. Trimming took off 6 bases at V and 2 bases at J, with 11 bases between the two ends. CDR3 size: 14 residues. As DNA, the CDR3 is TGTGCCAGCAGCCAGGATTTCGGCAATCAGCCCCAGCATTTT. This translates into CASSQDFGNQPQHF.

In DNA, the CDR3 is TGCGCCAGCAGCCAGATTAGGGGGCTTGGAACAGATACGCAGTATTTT. Its protein is CASSQIRGLGTDTQYF. The chain combines TRBV4-1 with TRBJ2-3, with TRBD1 matching 7 bases. J gave up 3 bases and V 3 bases, and 9 bases lay outside the gene matches. Per the germline V gene, CDR1 is MGHRA and CDR2 is YSYEKL. This CDR3 spans 16 amino acids.

This clonotype was counted a few times. This rearrangement joins TRBV4-1 to TRBJ1-4; 7 bases line up with TRBD1. CDR3 length equals 16 residues. With 5 bases clipped from V and 6 bases from J, the junction kept 12 bases outside the gene matches. Germline V gives CDR1 MGHRA, CDR2 YSYEKL. In DNA, the CDR3 is TGCGCCAGCAGCGCACACTCAAGGGGGCTCGATGAAAAACTGTTTTTT. Encoded protein: CASSAHSRGLDEKLFF.

This chain links TRBV5-5 with TRBJ1-1; D unclear. This CDR3 comprises 14 residues. Germline values: CDR1 SGHKS, CDR2 YYEKEE (reference sequence). V lost 1 base to trimming and J lost 5 bases, with 12 bases between them. CDR3 loop: CASSLQRTGTEAFF. The CDR3 DNA reads as TGTGCCAGCAGCTTGCAACGGACCGGGACTGAAGCTTTCTTT.

This clonotype was counted between two and nine times. The J gene is TRBJ2-1, the V gene TRBV29-1, with TRBD2 matching over 8 bases. J lost 6 bases, V lost 4 bases, and 8 bases had no gene match. The CDR3 contains 14 residues. Germline V gives CDR1 SQVTM, CDR2 ANQGSEA. The CDR3 DNA sequence: TGCAGCGTTGGGGGGACTAGTCCGTTCAATGAGCAGTTCTTC. Encoded protein: CSVGGTSPFNEQFF.

The chain carries TRBV4-1 and TRBJ2-5, with 11 bases matching TRBD2. The CDR3 loop spans 16 amino acids. Germline lookup yields CDR1 MGHRA and CDR2 YSYEKL. The V and J ends lost 3 bases and 5 bases, in that order; junction bases with no gene match: 8. This CDR3 reads CASSHPGSGGVETQYF. CDR3 in DNA: TGCGCCAGCAGCCACCCGGGTAGCGGGGGGGTCGAGACCCAGTACTTC.

This clonotype was detected a few times. V gene TRBV7-9 combines with J gene TRBJ1-6, with 7 bases aligning to TRBD1. The CDR3 sequence is 16 residues long. J was trimmed by 10 bases and V by 3 bases; bases with no gene match: 12. Germline-derived CDR1 and CDR2 are SEHNR and FQNEAQ (reference sequence). CDR3 loop: CASSLFGGQKFSPLHF. The CDR3 region has the DNA TGTGCCAGCAGCTTGTTTGGGGGACAGAAGTTCTCACCCCTCCACTTT.

Only a few counts were recorded for this clonotype. V is TRBV4-3 and J is TRBJ2-4, with 9 bases matching TRBD1. The CDR3 totals 15 residues. Unmatched junction bases numbered 1, after V lost 3 bases and J lost 1 base. Germline loops: CDR1 LGHNA, CDR2 YSLEER. CDR3 sequence reads: CASSQGTGAKNIQYF. The CDR3 bases are TGCGCCAGCAGCCAGGGGACAGGGGCCAAAAACATTCAGTACTTC.

J is TRBJ1-4 and V is TRBV12-3 or TRBV12-4; possibly TRBD1 for D (6 bases). V lost 5 bases and J 9 bases, leaving 16 bases between the germline ends. The CDR3 consists of 14 residues. The CDR3 loop reads CASSPQGPGKKLFF. CDR3 in DNA: TGTGCCAGCAGTCCGCAGGGGCCGGGCAAAAAACTGTTTTTT.

This clonotype came up a few times. J is TRBJ2-1 and V is TRBV28; D gene unclear. The CDR3 has 14 residues. Trimming took 7 bases from V and 6 from J, leaving 16 bases between them. CDR1 and CDR2 from the germline V gene are MDHEN and SYDVKM. This CDR3 is CASTPRGGVNEQFF. In nucleotides, the CDR3 is TGTGCCAGCACCCCCCGTGGTGGCGTCAATGAGCAGTTCTTC.

The chain is built from TRBV4-1 and TRBJ1-5, with D possibly TRBD1 on 6 matching bases. There are 15 residues in the CDR3. V lost 3 bases and J lost 7, with 16 bases in between. CDR1 MGHRA and CDR2 YSYEKL come from the germline V gene. CDR3 sequence: CASSHLTGRGQPQHF. CDR3 DNA sequence: TGCGCCAGCAGCCATCTTACAGGGAGGGGACAGCCCCAGCATTTT.

V and J are TRBV6-5 and TRBJ1-1; D perhaps matches TRBD1 (6 bases). Germline V lookup: CDR1 MNHEY, CDR2 SVGAGI. V gave up 8 bases and J gave up 7 bases, with 17 bases separating them. The CDR3 consists of 13 residues. The CDR3 is CASGHRVGREAFF. The CDR3 DNA reads TGTGCCAGCGGGCACAGGGTAGGCCGTGAAGCTTTCTTT.

The table lists this clonotype with a few counts. This chain joins TRBV7-2 and TRBJ1-4; no firm D call. Germline CDR1 SGHTA, CDR2 FQGNSA. The CDR3 consists of 14 residues. Trimming removed 1 base from V and 11 bases from J, with 14 bases in between. This chain's CDR3 is CASSLEGGSRKLFF. CDR3 DNA: TGTGCCAGCAGCTTAGAAGGAGGCAGTCGGAAACTGTTTTTT. The variable domain in full, with the rest retrieved from reference TRBV7-2 and TRBJ1-4, is GAGVSQSPSNKVTEKGKDVELRCDPISGHTALYWYRQSLGQGLEFLIYFQGNSAPDKSGLPSDRFSAERTGGSVSTLTIQRTQQEDSAVYLCASSLEGGSRKLFFGSGTQLSVL.

This clonotype was counted between two and nine times. The chain recombines TRBV6-1 with TRBJ2-7, with 8 bases that match TRBD2. This CDR3 is 16 amino acids long. V gave up 4 bases and J gave up 0 bases; unmatched junction bases: 8. Germline-derived CDR1 and CDR2 are MNHNS and SASEGT. The CDR3 DNA follows: TGTGCCAGCAGTGTTTCGGGGGGGTATGACTCCTACGAGCAGTACTTC. This sequence encodes CASSVSGGYDSYEQYF.

In this sample, this clonotype turned up a few times. V gene TRBV7-3 combines with J gene TRBJ2-3, with 7 positions matching TRBD2. CDR1 and CDR2 (germline): SGHTA, FQGTGA. This CDR3 contains 17 residues. V was pared by 3 bases and J by 0 bases, with 9 bases of the junction left unmatched. The DNA of the CDR3 is TGTGCCAGCAGCTTCTTCCGCAAACTAGCGAGCACAGATACGCAGTATTTT. It specifies CASSFFRKLASTDTQYF.

This clonotype appeared a few times. The chain joins TRBV4-1 to TRBJ2-7, with D unclear. With 0 bases removed from V and 4 bases from J, the gap between germline ends came to 7 bases. The length of the CDR3 is 13 residues. CDR1 is MGHRA, CDR2 YSYEKL, per germline. CDR3 sequence: CASSQELRYEQYV. CDR3 DNA: TGCGCCAGCAGCCAAGAATTGAGATACGAGCAGTACGTC.

This clonotype occurred a few times. This rearrangement joins TRBV7-9 to TRBJ2-7; D is unresolved. CDR1 and CDR2 (germline): SEHNR, FQNEAQ (reference sequence). Deletions cut 5 bases from V and 0 bases from J, with 14 bases between. The CDR3 has 15 amino acids. This CDR3 is CASSPTSTPSYEQYF. Written as DNA, the CDR3 is TGTGCCAGCAGCCCGACCTCGACACCCTCCTACGAGCAGTACTTC.

The chain uses TRBV4-3 and TRBJ2-5; a weak D match, TRBD2 (6 bases). Germline V gene sequence: CDR1 LGHNA, CDR2 YSLEER. The V gene lost 0 bases and the J gene lost 6 bases, with 14 bases spanning the gap. This CDR3 contains 15 residues. The CDR3 sequence: CASSQDSGEPKTQYF. CDR3 DNA: TGCGCCAGCAGCCAAGATTCGGGAGAGCCGAAGACCCAGTACTTC.

The V and J genes are TRBV20-1 and TRBJ1-1, with unresolved D. Germline CDR1 is DFQATT and CDR2 is SNEGSKA (reference sequence). This CDR3 spans 14 amino acids. V lost 1 base and J 1 base, leaving 10 bases between the germline ends. CDR3 DNA sequence: TGCAGTGCTAGAGTTGGACTGACGAACACTGAAGCTTTCTTT. It translates to CSARVGLTNTEAFF.

This clonotype has just a few counts. The chain links TRBV15 to TRBJ2-7; D is uncertain. Per germline, CDR1 LNHNV and CDR2 YYDKDF (reference sequence). This CDR3 contains 14 residues. The germline V and J ends were trimmed by 3 bases and 3 bases, with 12 bases remaining between them. The CDR3 nucleotides are TGTGCCACCAGCAGGGATCGATGGGACTACGAGCAGTACTTC. It is translated as CATSRDRWDYEQYF.

CDR3 sequence reads: CASSSGVNTEAFF. The CDR3 DNA reads TGTGCCAGCAGCTCCGGGGTGAACACTGAAGCTTTCTTT. This chain uses TRBV11-3 with TRBJ1-1, with D unclear. The CDR3 is 13 residues long. CDR1 is SGHNT and CDR2 is YENEEA in the germline V gene. V was shortened by 4 bases and J by 0 bases, with 6 bases between the two germline ends.

The chain joins TRBV4-1 to TRBJ1-2, with 7 nucleotides matching TRBD1. The CDR3 runs to 15 residues. V gave up 1 base and J gave up 8 bases; unmatched junction bases: 10. Per the germline V gene, CDR1 is MGHRA and CDR2 is YSYEKL. The DNA for the CDR3 is TGCGCCAGCAGCCAAGGGCCAGGGGGTTCACTAGGCTACACCTTC. Amino acid sequence: CASSQGPGGSLGYTF.